The next 17 T cell receptor beta chains were all read from a single sample in a study of cytomegalovirus exposure and HLA in healthy donors. Use of 60 Vbeta and 13 Jbeta primers characterized the PCR. The assay was immunoSEQ multiplex PCR, and TCRdb's table has in-frame clones only and misses some. Its table records about 140,000 clones. Material: PBMCs. Every receptor here comes from a young woman in good health and CMV-seronegative.

V and J are TRBV11-3 and TRBJ1-1; D remains ambiguous. The V end was cut by 0 bases, the J end by 8 bases, with 13 bases between. The CDR3 length is 14 residues. CDR1 SGHNT and CDR2 YENEEA come from the germline V gene. Here the CDR3 DNA reads TGTGCCAGCAGCTTAGATCGTAGACTCAACGAAGCTTTCTTT. Its translation: CASSLDRRLNEAFF.

Of note for this clone: This CDR3 is also generated by other DNA sequences in the sample. The V gene is TRBV5-1, the J gene TRBJ1-4, with 7 bases fitting TRBD1. The germline V gene encodes CDR1 SGHRS and CDR2 YFSETQ. V was pared by 0 bases and J by 7 bases, with 3 bases of the junction left unmatched. The CDR3 runs 14 residues. The CDR3 region is CASSLDRGGEKLFF. Written as DNA, the CDR3 is TGCGCCAGCAGCTTGGACAGGGGCGGTGAAAAACTGTTTTTT.

The CDR3 DNA reads TGCGCCAGCAGCCAAGTCTTGGCGGGGCTTTACAATGAGCAGTTCTTC. It encodes CASSQVLAGLYNEQFF. The chain carries TRBV4-1 and TRBJ2-1; perhaps TRBD2 as D (6 bases). Trimming left V 1 base short and J 4 bases short, with 14 bases between. This CDR3 has 16 residues. Germline CDR1 is MGHRA and CDR2 is YSYEKL.

The chain is built from TRBV7-2 and TRBJ1-4; 7 positions agree with TRBD1. J lost 5 bases, V lost 6 bases, and 9 bases had no gene match. Germline CDR1 and CDR2: SGHTA and FQGNSA. The CDR3 totals 15 residues. The CDR3 sequence: CASRKGARGNEKLFF. The CDR3 nucleotides are TGTGCCAGCAGGAAGGGGGCGAGGGGGAATGAAAAACTGTTTTTT. The whole variable domain, filled in from reference TRBV7-2 and TRBJ1-4, reads GAGVSQSPSNKVTEKGKDVELRCDPISGHTALYWYRQSLGQGLEFLIYFQGNSAPDKSGLPSDRFSAERTGGSVSTLTIQRTQQEDSAVYLCASRKGARGNEKLFFGSGTQLSVL.

The rearrangement uses TRBV5-1 and TRBJ2-3; D perhaps matches TRBD1 (6 bases). V lost 1 base and J 2 bases, leaving 14 bases between the germline ends. CDR1 SGHRS and CDR2 YFSETQ come from the germline V gene. This CDR3 contains 16 residues. The CDR3 here is CASSLNIRGLTDTQYF. CDR3 DNA: TGCGCCAGCAGCTTGAACATCAGGGGTCTCACAGATACGCAGTATTTT.

The chain couples TRBV29-1 to TRBJ1-1; no clear D gene. Trimming took 3 bases from V and 5 from J, leaving 16 bases between them. The CDR3 contains 14 residues. Looked up from germline, CDR1 is SQVTM and CDR2 is ANQGSEA. The CDR3 DNA reads as TGCAGCGTTGAGCCCAAAGGAAGCGGGACTGAAGCTTTCTTT. The encoded protein is CSVEPKGSGTEAFF. Based on the CDR3 plus reference TRBV29-1 and TRBJ1-1, the full variable domain is SAVISQKPSRDICQRGTSLTIQCQVDSQVTMMFWYRQQPGQSLTLIATANQGSEATYESGFVIDKFPISRPNLTFSTLTVSNMSPEDSSIYLCSVEPKGSGTEAFFGQGTRLTVV.

Note on this clone: The sample holds other DNA sequences that translate to the same CDR3. The V gene is TRBV6-1, the J gene TRBJ1-2, with 9 bases identical to TRBD1. J lost 4 bases, V lost 1 base, and 1 base had no gene match. In germline, CDR1 is MNHNS, CDR2 SASEGT. This CDR3 is 14 amino acids long. The CDR3 loop is CASSEGQGGYGYTF. CDR3 DNA: TGTGCCAGCAGTGAAGGACAGGGGGGCTATGGCTACACCTTC.

The chain uses TRBV7-2 and TRBJ1-2; 10 bases agree with TRBD1. The CDR3 loop spans 15 amino acids. J gave up 4 bases and V 4 bases, and 6 bases lay outside the gene matches. The germline V gene encodes CDR1 SGHTA and CDR2 FQGNSA. The CDR3: CASSSTGGWSYGYTF. As DNA, the CDR3 is TGTGCCAGCAGCTCGACAGGGGGCTGGAGCTATGGCTACACCTTC.

The V gene is TRBV6-6, the J gene TRBJ1-4; 7 nucleotides agree with TRBD1. Germline CDR1 MNHNY, CDR2 SVGAGI (reference sequence). The CDR3 is made up of 16 amino acids. J gave up 4 bases and V 5 bases, and 10 bases lay outside the gene matches. The DNA for the CDR3 is TGTGCCAGCAGTAAGCATAGGGGGCGAGGTAATGAAAAACTGTTTTTT. Encoded protein: CASSKHRGRGNEKLFF.

The chain links TRBV11-2 to TRBJ1-3; D unclear. The germline CDR1 and CDR2 sequences are SGHAT and FQNNGV. This CDR3 comprises 12 residues. Trimming left V 0 bases short and J 10 bases short, with 7 bases between. The CDR3 coding sequence is TGTGCCAGCAGCTTAGACAGAGGGACCATATATTTT. Translated, it gives CASSLDRGTIYF.

The chain carries TRBV7-2 and TRBJ2-2, with TRBD1 matching 11 bases. The V gene's germline CDR1 is SGHTA and CDR2 FQGNSA. V shed 3 bases and J 5 bases; nucleotides not matched to a gene: 8. CDR3 length: 17 residues. CDR3 DNA sequence: TGTGCCAGCAGCTTCCGAAACGGGGACAGGGGGACCGGGGAGCTGTTTTTT. Its protein product is CASSFRNGDRGTGELFF.

The gene calls are TRBV6-4 and TRBJ2-1; maybe TRBD1 (5 bases). Germline CDR1 MRHNA, CDR2 SNTAGT. This CDR3 is 16 amino acids long. V lost 0 bases and J 8 bases, leaving 17 bases between the germline ends. The CDR3: CASSDSTGGASDEQFF. The CDR3 DNA is TGTGCCAGCAGTGACTCGACGGGTGGGGCCAGTGATGAGCAGTTCTTC.

This rearrangement joins TRBV11-2 to TRBJ1-5; perhaps TRBD1 as D (5 bases). Germline lookup yields CDR1 SGHAT and CDR2 FQNNGV. The V end lost 2 bases, the J end lost 7 bases, and 12 bases lay between the germline ends. This CDR3 contains 14 residues. This CDR3 is CASSLNGGVQPQHF. The CDR3 bases are TGTGCCAGCAGCTTAAACGGGGGGGTCCAGCCCCAGCATTTT. The complete variable domain, with remaining parts taken from reference TRBV11-2 and TRBJ1-5, reads EAGVAQSPRYKIIEKRQSVAFWCNPISGHATLYWYQQILGQGPKLLIQFQNNGVVDDSQLPKDRFSAERLKGVDSTLKIQPAKLEDSAVYLCASSLNGGVQPQHFGDGTRLSIL.

The chain is built from TRBV2 and TRBJ2-5; the D is unclear. The CDR3 contains 13 residues. Germline CDR1 is SNHLY and CDR2 is FYNNEI. Trimming left V 2 bases short and J 5 bases short, with 9 bases between. CDR3 region: CASSEFLVETQYF. The CDR3 DNA sequence: TGTGCCAGCAGTGAATTTCTAGTGGAGACCCAGTACTTC.

This rearrangement joins TRBV9 to TRBJ1-1, with TRBD1 matching 7 bases. Germline CDR1 SGDLS, CDR2 YYNGEE. V lost 2 bases and J lost 1; bases outside the gene matches: 2. The CDR3 is 14 residues long. Here the CDR3 DNA reads TGTGCCAGCAGCGTTGAGGGGGCGAACACTGAAGCTTTCTTT. It codes for CASSVEGANTEAFF.

The chain uses TRBV28 and TRBJ1-3, with 10 bases lining up with TRBD1. Germline V CDR1 and CDR2: MDHEN, SYDVKM. V lost 1 base and J lost 3; bases outside the gene matches: 9. The CDR3 is 18 amino acids. For the CDR3, the DNA is TGTGCCAGCAGTTTATCCGGGGACAGGGGAGACAATGGAAACACCATATATTTT. Translation gives CASSLSGDRGDNGNTIYF.

The chain has TRBV18 and TRBJ1-1; the D is unclear. The CDR3 loop spans 13 amino acids. Per germline, CDR1 KGHSH and CDR2 LQKENI. Deletions cut 3 bases from V and 6 bases from J, with 11 bases between. In DNA, the CDR3 is TGTGCCAGCTCACCTAACCGTGCGGCTGAAGCTTTCTTT. Protein: CASSPNRAAEAFF.